This record concerns one T cell receptor beta chain sequence. Sequenced by immunoSEQ multiplex PCR; TCRdb stores in-frame clones only, minus some. The sample lists around 600,000 clones, 95% to 98% seen once, with 0.25% to 0.35% in the top ten. This sample stems from a study of shared clonotypes between healthy human individuals. Naive CD8 isolation took CD45RO-negative cells positively selected for CCR7 and excluded terminally differentiated effector memory CD45RA+ cells. V was clipped by 4 bases and J by 7 bases, with 23 bases between them. Germline V gene sequence: CDR1 SNHLY, CDR2 FYNNEI. The CDR3 loop spans 16 amino acids.

The genes are TRBV2 and TRBJ2-7; possibly TRBD2 for D (5 bases). The sequence derives from a man in his thirties or forties in good health. The sequenced sample consisted of naive CD8+ T cells sorted from blood. In DNA form, the CDR3 reads TGTGCCAGCAGTGGCTCGAGGAGCGGTTCTCCCTGGGAGCAGTACTTC. It specifies CASSGSRSGSPWEQYF.